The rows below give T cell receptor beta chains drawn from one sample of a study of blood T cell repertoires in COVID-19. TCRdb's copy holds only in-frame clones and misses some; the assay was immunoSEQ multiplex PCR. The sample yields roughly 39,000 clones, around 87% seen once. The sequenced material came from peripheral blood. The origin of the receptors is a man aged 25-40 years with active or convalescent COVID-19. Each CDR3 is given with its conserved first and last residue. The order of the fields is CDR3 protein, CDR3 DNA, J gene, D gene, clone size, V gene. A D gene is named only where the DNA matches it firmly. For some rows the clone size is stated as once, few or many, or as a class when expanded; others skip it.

CASSPLRVHNSPLHF,TGTGCCAGCAGTCCGCTCCGGGTACACAATTCACCCCTCCACTTT,TRBJ1-6,NA,NA,TRBV27
CASSLVAVREQYF,TGTGCCAGCAGCTTAGTCGCGGTTCGGGAGCAGTACTTC,TRBJ2-7,NA,few,TRBV7-9
CASSLGDYNQPQHF,TGCGCCAGCAGCTTGGGGGACTACAATCAGCCCCAGCATTTT,TRBJ1-5,NA,NA,TRBV5-1
CATSDPGHFGELFF,TGTGCCACCAGTGACCCTGGACATTTCGGGGAGCTGTTTTTT,TRBJ2-2,NA,NA,TRBV24-1
CASSRTSGRPEQFF,TGTGCCAGCAGCCGGACTAGCGGGAGGCCTGAGCAGTTCTTC,TRBJ2-1,TRBD2,once,TRBV5-6
CASVRATEAFF,TGTGCCAGCGTCAGGGCCACTGAAGCTTTCTTT,TRBJ1-1,NA,NA,TRBV6-6
CASSVAPGTKAFF,TGTGCCAGCAGCGTAGCTCCCGGGACAAAAGCTTTCTTT,TRBJ1-1,NA,NA,TRBV9
CASSSGERTGELFF,TGCGCCAGCAGCTCAGGGGAAAGGACCGGGGAGCTGTTTTTT,TRBJ2-2,NA,NA,TRBV4-1
CASSNSYEAFF,TGTGCCAGTAGTAACTCCTATGAAGCTTTCTTT,TRBJ1-1,NA,NA,TRBV19
CASSPPGGYEQFF,TGTGCCAGCAGTCCTCCGGGGGGCTATGAGCAGTTCTTC,TRBJ2-1,NA,NA,TRBV6-5
CASSLVVGAHGYTF,TGTGCCAGCAGCTTAGTGGTGGGGGCCCATGGCTACACCTTC,TRBJ1-2,NA,NA,TRBV13
CASSLQGGAKNIQYF,TGTGCCAGCAGTCTACAGGGGGGGGCCAAAAACATTCAGTACTTC,TRBJ2-4,NA,NA,TRBV2
CASSQGAAAYEQYF,TGCGCCAGCAGCCAAGGGGCAGCCGCCTACGAGCAGTACTTC,TRBJ2-7,NA,once,TRBV4-1
CASSLGGLAGEYNEQFF,TGTGCCAGCAGCTTAGGGGGACTAGCGGGAGAGTACAATGAGCAGTTCTTC,TRBJ2-1,TRBD2,NA,TRBV7-9
CASSYRTGIPEAFF,TGTGCCAGCAGCTATAGGACAGGTATCCCTGAAGCTTTCTTT,TRBJ1-1,TRBD1,once,TRBV11-2
CASSPGHANTGELFF,TGTGCCAGCAGCCCAGGACACGCGAACACCGGGGAGCTGTTTTTT,TRBJ2-2,NA,NA,TRBV7-3
CASRGPGNGNTIYF,TGTGCCAGCAGGGGGCCAGGGAACGGAAACACCATATATTTT,TRBJ1-3,NA,once,TRBV2
CASIPLGAARGTEAFF,TGTGCCAGCATCCCCCTGGGGGCAGCCCGAGGGACTGAAGCTTTCTTT,TRBJ1-1,NA,NA,TRBV7-9
CALKPIGVHGYTF,TGTGCCTTAAAACCGATCGGGGTGCATGGCTACACCTTC,TRBJ1-2,NA,NA,TRBV6-5
CASNLLDSSTDTQYF,TGTGCCAGCAACCTACTGGACAGTAGCACAGATACGCAGTATTTT,TRBJ2-3,NA,NA,TRBV7-9
CASSPGLPTDTQYF,TGTGCCAGCTCACCGGGACTACCTACAGATACGCAGTATTTT,TRBJ2-3,TRBD2,few,TRBV18
CASSPLGGALHF,TGTGCCAGCAGCCCACTGGGGGGAGCCCTCCACTTT,TRBJ1-6,NA,NA,TRBV7-9